Listed here are 30 T cell receptor beta chains from one sample, sequenced in a study of blood T cell repertoires in COVID-19. Assay used: immunoSEQ multiplex PCR; TCRdb lists only in-frame clones, some missing. The sample has about 87,000 clones; approximately 85% are singletons. Sequenced input: peripheral blood. These receptors originate from a woman older than 75 with COVID-19, enrolled during active disease.

Here the CDR3 reads CASSRTSTDTQYF. The CDR3 DNA reads TGTGCCAGCAGCAGGACAAGCACAGATACGCAGTATTTT. The rearrangement uses TRBV7-3 and TRBJ2-3; tentatively, D is TRBD1 (5 bases). This CDR3 region has 13 residues. V was pared by 5 bases and J by 0 bases, with 6 bases between. Germline V lookup: CDR1 SGHTA, CDR2 FQGTGA. The entire variable domain, with the rest obtained from reference TRBV7-3 and TRBJ2-3, is as follows: GAGVSQTPSNKVTEKGKYVELRCDPISGHTALYWYRQSLGQGPEFLIYFQGTGAADDSGLPNDRFFAVRPEGSVSTLKIQRTERGDSAVYLCASSRTSTDTQYFGPGTRLTVL.

This chain links TRBV29-1 with TRBJ2-3; TRBD2 aligns across 11 bases. The CDR3 runs to 14 residues. The junction had 3 bases not matched to a gene; V was cut back by 7 bases and J by 0 bases. The germline V gene encodes CDR1 SQVTM and CDR2 ANQGSEA. Here the CDR3 reads CSARTSGSTDTQYF. The DNA of the CDR3 is TGCAGCGCCCGGACTAGCGGGAGCACAGATACGCAGTATTTT.

This clone was recorded only once. The V and J genes are TRBV11-2 and TRBJ2-1; 10 bases are a match to TRBD2. Germline CDR1 reads SGHAT; CDR2 reads FQNNGV. Unmatched junction bases numbered 7, after V lost 5 bases and J lost 0 bases. This CDR3 spans 17 amino acids. CDR3 sequence (DNA): TGTGCCAGCAGCAGGACTAGCGGACTAAGCTCCTACAATGAGCAGTTCTTC. Protein sequence: CASSRTSGLSSYNEQFF.

This clone was detected only once. In nucleotides, the CDR3 is TGCGCCAGCAGTCCTGGGGGACTAGCGGGAGTAGAGACCCAGTACTTC. Translation: CASSPGGLAGVETQYF. The chain joins TRBV5-1 to TRBJ2-5, with TRBD2 matching over 14 bases. With 5 bases clipped from V and 4 bases from J, the junction kept 7 bases outside the gene matches. Germline-derived CDR1 and CDR2 are SGHRS and YFSETQ. The CDR3 length is 16 residues. The whole variable domain, filled in from reference TRBV5-1 and TRBJ2-5, reads KAGVTQTPRYLIKTRGQQVTLSCSPISGHRSVSWYQQTPGQGLQFLFEYFSETQRNKGNFPGRFSGRQFSNSRSEMNVSTLELGDSALYLCASSPGGLAGVETQYFGPGTRLLVL.

CDR3: CASSSVQGGGYTF. The CDR3 DNA is TGTGCCAGCAGTTCCGTACAGGGGGGGGGCTACACCTTC. The chain recombines TRBV27 with TRBJ1-2; 8 positions agree with TRBD1. Trimming at V came to 4 bases and at J to 8 bases, leaving 6 bases not matched to a gene. The CDR3 length is 13 residues. The V gene's germline CDR1 is MNHEY and CDR2 SMNVEV (reference sequence).

This clone has only one observation. The V and J genes are TRBV2 and TRBJ2-4; no firm D call. V lost 4 bases and J 6 bases, leaving 10 bases between the germline ends. The CDR3 runs to 13 residues. CDR1 SNHLY and CDR2 FYNNEI come from the germline V gene. The DNA of the CDR3 is TGTGCCAGCAGTGCCGTCTCAGGAAACATTCAGTACTTC. Translating gives CASSAVSGNIQYF.

The CDR3 DNA sequence: TGTGCCAGTACCGCCGCACTAGCGGGAACCTCTGAGCAGTTCTTC. This gives the protein CASTAALAGTSEQFF. The chain joins TRBV19 to TRBJ2-1, with 10 bases lining up with TRBD2. The CDR3 spans 15 residues. Germline CDR1 and CDR2: LNHDA and SQIVND (reference sequence). V shed 7 bases, J shed 9 bases, and the junction held 12 bases outside the gene matches.

This chain links TRBV6-6 with TRBJ1-2; unclear D gene. V was cut by 10 bases and J by 4 bases, with 16 bases left in between. Germline-derived CDR1 and CDR2 are MNHNY and SVGAGI (reference sequence). The CDR3 has 13 residues. DNA for the CDR3: TGTGCCACCTTGAGTACCGAGGGCTATGGCTACACCTTC. Amino acids: CATLSTEGYGYTF.

The rearrangement joins TRBV12-3 or TRBV12-4 to TRBJ1-2; 8 nucleotides align to TRBD1. J lost 8 bases, V lost 7 bases, and 9 bases had no gene match. This CDR3 has 13 amino acids. The CDR3 sequence is CASISQGEEGYTF. Written as DNA, the CDR3 is TGTGCCAGCATTTCACAGGGGGAAGAAGGCTACACCTTC.

The genes are TRBV9 and TRBJ2-7; D not resolved. V lost 0 bases to trimming and J lost 0 bases, with 4 bases between them. The CDR3 spans 13 residues. In germline, CDR1 is SGDLS, CDR2 YYNGEE. In nucleotides, the CDR3 is TGTGCCAGCAGCGTAGGGAGCTCCTACGAGCAGTACTTC. Translation gives CASSVGSSYEQYF.

V usage is TRBV5-5 and J usage is TRBJ1-4; TRBD1 matches 7 bases. Germline V CDR1 and CDR2: SGHKS, YYEKEE (reference sequence). This CDR3 contains 17 residues. J gave up 2 bases and V 4 bases, and 11 bases lay outside the gene matches. The CDR3: CASSPLQGSRTNEKLFF. The CDR3 region has the DNA TGTGCCAGCAGCCCGTTACAGGGGAGTCGCACTAATGAAAAACTGTTTTTT. Variable domain in full (rest from reference TRBV5-5 and TRBJ1-4): DAGVTQSPTHLIKTRGQQVTLRCSPISGHKSVSWYQQVLGQGPQFIFQYYEKEERGRGNFPDRFSARQFPNYSSELNVNALLLGDSALYLCASSPLQGSRTNEKLFFGSGTQLSVL.

The chain joins TRBV5-5 to TRBJ2-7, with 12 bases identical to TRBD2. The CDR3 is 15 residues long. The V segment lost 1 base and the J segment 2 bases; nucleotides outside the gene matches: 1. Germline V lookup: CDR1 SGHKS, CDR2 YYEKEE (reference sequence). CDR3 sequence: CASSLTSGGTYEQYF. CDR3 sequence (DNA): TGTGCCAGCAGCTTGACTAGCGGGGGGACCTACGAGCAGTACTTC.

The count of this clone is one. This chain links TRBV6-6 with TRBJ1-6, with TRBD1 matching over 10 bases. CDR1 and CDR2 from the germline V gene are MNHNY and SVGAGI (reference sequence). This CDR3 region has 14 residues. The V and J ends lost 7 bases and 8 bases, in that order; junction bases with no gene match: 5. The CDR3 is CASTRDRGDSPLHF. In DNA form, the CDR3 reads TGTGCCAGCACCCGGGACAGGGGAGATTCACCCCTCCACTTT.

The chain joins TRBV5-1 to TRBJ2-7, with 7 positions matching TRBD1. The CDR3 consists of 13 residues. The germline gives CDR1 SGHRS, CDR2 YFSETQ. After removal of 4 bases from V and 3 bases from J, the junction contained 4 bases not matched to a gene. CDR3: CASSVNRGYEQYF. The CDR3 coding sequence is TGCGCCAGCAGCGTCAACAGGGGCTACGAGCAGTACTTC. The complete variable domain, with remaining parts taken from reference TRBV5-1 and TRBJ2-7, reads KAGVTQTPRYLIKTRGQQVTLSCSPISGHRSVSWYQQTPGQGLQFLFEYFSETQRNKGNFPGRFSGRQFSNSRSEMNVSTLELGDSALYLCASSVNRGYEQYFGPGTRLTVT.

A single count supports this clone. The rearrangement joins TRBV10-3 to TRBJ1-1; tentatively, D is TRBD1 (5 bases). The V end lost 4 bases, the J end lost 1 base, and 13 bases lay between the germline ends. Germline-derived CDR1 and CDR2 are ENHRY and SYGVKD. This CDR3 comprises 15 residues. The CDR3 region is CAISGGGAANTEAFF. The CDR3 coding sequence is TGTGCCATCAGTGGGGGGGGAGCAGCGAACACTGAAGCTTTCTTT.

This chain uses TRBV10-3 with TRBJ2-7; D is possibly TRBD1 (6 bases). The CDR3 is 9 amino acids. The germline gives CDR1 ENHRY, CDR2 SYGVKD. V lost 9 bases, J lost 6 bases, and 6 bases lay in between. CDR3 amino acids: CAIGGEQYF. DNA for the CDR3: TGTGCCATAGGGGGCGAGCAGTACTTC.

V and J are TRBV2 and TRBJ2-7, with a possible D match to TRBD2 (6 bases). CDR1 is SNHLY, CDR2 FYNNEI, per germline. V lost 7 bases to trimming and J lost 2 bases, with 9 bases between them. The length of the CDR3 is 12 residues. Here the CDR3 DNA reads TGTGCCAGCACTAGCGAGGCCTACGAGCAGTACTTC. It specifies CASTSEAYEQYF.

V gene TRBV5-1 combines with J gene TRBJ2-1, with D tentatively TRBD2 (6 bases). CDR1 is SGHRS, CDR2 YFSETQ, per germline. Trimming shortened V by 0 bases and J by 2 bases, and 9 bases separated the two germline ends. This CDR3 has 15 residues. CDR3 sequence: CASSLVSGAYNEQFF. The CDR3 bases are TGCGCCAGCAGCTTGGTTAGCGGTGCCTACAATGAGCAGTTCTTC.

The chain combines TRBV7-2 with TRBJ2-1, with a weak D call TRBD1 (5 bases). Between the trimmed V and J ends, which lost 4 bases and 14 bases, there was a span of 21 bases. The CDR3 is 14 amino acids. Germline CDR1 and CDR2: SGHTA and FQGNSA. The CDR3 nucleotides read TGTGCCAGCAGCTATGAAACAAAGGACAAGGTGAAGTTCTTC. Encoded protein: CASSYETKDKVKFF. The full variable domain, completed using reference TRBV7-2 and TRBJ2-1, is GAGVSQSPSNKVTEKGKDVELRCDPISGHTALYWYRQSLGQGLEFLIYFQGNSAPDKSGLPSDRFSAERTGGSVSTLTIQRTQQEDSAVYLCASSYETKDKVKFFGPGTRLTVL.

The chain has TRBV12-5 and TRBJ2-3, with 10 bases matching TRBD2. The CDR3 sequence is 15 residues long. Germline values: CDR1 LGHNT, CDR2 FRNRAP. Trimming cost V 3 bases and J 7 bases; bases outside gene matches: 7. Here the CDR3 DNA reads TGTGCTAGTGGTTTATCTAGCGGGGGCCCCAATACGCAGTATTTT. Protein product: CASGLSSGGPNTQYF.

The genes are TRBV28 and TRBJ1-2; TRBD1 agrees at 9 bases. The germline V gene encodes CDR1 MDHEN and CDR2 SYDVKM. J gave up 4 bases and V 6 bases, and 3 bases lay outside the gene matches. The CDR3 is made up of 13 amino acids. This CDR3 is CASSQDRGYGYTF. In DNA, the CDR3 is TGTGCCAGCAGCCAGGACAGGGGCTATGGCTACACCTTC.

This chain connects TRBV5-8 to TRBJ1-2; 7 bases map to TRBD1. Germline values: CDR1 SGHTS, CDR2 YDEGEE. CDR3 length equals 13 residues. Unmatched junction bases numbered 2, after V lost 0 bases and J lost 6 bases. CDR3 residues: CASSLDRGHGYTF. The DNA of the CDR3 is TGTGCCAGCAGCTTGGACAGGGGACATGGCTACACCTTC. Looking up the rest from reference TRBV5-8 and TRBJ1-2 gives the full variable domain: EAGVTQSPTHLIKTRGQQATLRCSPISGHTSVYWYQQALGLGLQFLLWYDEGEERNRGNFPPRFSGRQFPNYSSELNVNALELEDSALYLCASSLDRGHGYTFGSGTRLTVV.

The CDR3 spells CASSLPGPRETQYF. CDR3 coding DNA: TGTGCCAGCAGCTTACCGGGTCCCCGAGAGACCCAGTACTTC. The chain links TRBV7-6 to TRBJ2-5; D gene unclear. In germline, CDR1 is SGHVS, CDR2 FNYEAQ. Between the trimmed V and J ends, which lost 2 bases and 4 bases, there was a span of 11 bases. CDR3 length equals 14 residues.

The chain combines TRBV11-2 with TRBJ2-1; TRBD2 matches 11 bases. The CDR3 consists of 15 residues. Unmatched junction bases numbered 2, after V lost 4 bases and J lost 3 bases. CDR1 is SGHAT and CDR2 is FQNNGV in the germline V gene. The CDR3 region is CASSSTSGSYNEQFF. CDR3 nucleotides: TGTGCCAGCAGCTCAACTAGCGGGAGCTACAATGAGCAGTTCTTC.

This chain joins TRBV5-4 and TRBJ2-3; 7 bases align to TRBD2. The length of the CDR3 is 14 residues. Germline V gene sequence: CDR1 SGHNT, CDR2 YYREEE (reference sequence). Trimming cost V 3 bases and J 3 bases; bases outside gene matches: 4. The CDR3 protein is CASSWAGETDTQYF. CDR3 nucleotide sequence: TGTGCCAGCAGCTGGGCGGGAGAAACAGATACGCAGTATTTT.

This chain joins TRBV7-9 and TRBJ2-7; possible D gene TRBD1, 5 bases. V lost 1 base and J 4 bases, leaving 14 bases between the germline ends. The germline V gene has CDR1 SEHNR and CDR2 FQNEAQ (reference sequence). The CDR3 is made up of 15 amino acids. In nucleotides, the CDR3 is TGTGCCAGCAGCTTAGAAGGGGCCATCCTATACGAGCAGTACTTC. Residues: CASSLEGAILYEQYF. The variable domain in full, completed from reference TRBV7-9 and TRBJ2-7, reads DTGVSQNPRHKITKRGQNVTFRCDPISEHNRLYWYRQTLGQGPEFLTYFQNEAQLEKSRLLSDRFSAERPKGSFSTLEIQRTEQGDSAMYLCASSLEGAILYEQYFGPGTRLTVT.

This clone came up a few times. This rearrangement joins TRBV11-2 to TRBJ1-3; D call uncertain. Trimming left V 0 bases short and J 2 bases short, with 8 bases between. CDR1 is SGHAT and CDR2 is FQNNGV in the germline V gene. CDR3 length: 15 residues. The CDR3 sequence is CASSLDRLTGNTIYF. In DNA form, the CDR3 reads TGTGCCAGCAGCTTAGATCGACTGACTGGAAACACCATATATTTT.

This chain connects TRBV28 to TRBJ2-1, with D possibly matching TRBD2 (7 bases). The CDR3 has 13 residues. The germline V gene has CDR1 MDHEN and CDR2 SYDVKM. Trimming shortened V by 11 bases and J by 3 bases, and 14 bases separated the two germline ends. In DNA, the CDR3 is TGTGCCTCCCAGGGGAGGGACTACAATGAGCAGTTCTTC. It encodes CASQGRDYNEQFF.

The V and J genes are TRBV18 and TRBJ1-3, with TRBD1 matching 9 bases. V lost 2 bases and J lost 2; bases outside the gene matches: 7. The CDR3 length is 17 residues. Germline V gene lookup returns CDR1 KGHSH and CDR2 LQKENI. In DNA, the CDR3 is TGTGCCAGCTCACCATTCCCACAGGGGGCGGCTGGAAACACCATATATTTT. It translates to CASSPFPQGAAGNTIYF.

The gene calls are TRBV5-1 and TRBJ2-5, with D possibly TRBD2 on 7 matching bases. V lost 6 bases to trimming and J lost 3 bases, with 21 bases between them. There are 16 residues in the CDR3. The germline V gene encodes CDR1 SGHRS and CDR2 YFSETQ. CDR3 amino acids: CASKFRGGGAEETQYF. The CDR3 DNA follows: TGCGCCAGCAAGTTTCGCGGAGGGGGGGCTGAAGAGACCCAGTACTTC.